Below are 31 T cell receptor beta chains sequenced from a single sample in a study of cytomegalovirus exposure and HLA in healthy donors. Clones were sequenced by immunoSEQ multiplex PCR, and TCRdb holds only the in-frame ones, with some missing. The sample lists fewer than 250,000 clones, approximately 88% seen once, with around 15% in the top ten. The sequencing sample was made of PBMCs. The receptor source for this set is a woman in her twenties or thirties in good health and CMV-seropositive.

This clone has a single count. The chain recombines TRBV6-6 with TRBJ2-2, with 9 positions matching TRBD2. The CDR3 loop spans 16 amino acids. The V gene end was trimmed by 2 bases and the J gene end by 5 bases; junction bases not matched to a gene: 6. Looked up from germline, CDR1 is MNHNY and CDR2 is SVGAGI (reference sequence). The DNA for the CDR3 is TGTGCCAGCAGTTACAAGGCGGGAGGGGGAACCGGGGAGCTGTTTTTT. Translation gives CASSYKAGGGTGELFF.

The genes are TRBV27 and TRBJ1-5, with TRBD1 identical over 7 bases. The V gene end was trimmed by 4 bases and the J gene end by 0 bases; junction bases not matched to a gene: 12. This CDR3 spans 18 amino acids. Germline loops: CDR1 MNHEY, CDR2 SMNVEV (reference sequence). CDR3 sequence reads: CASSSTHRGLYSNQPQHF. CDR3 sequence (DNA): TGTGCCAGCAGTTCCACCCACAGGGGTCTCTATAGCAATCAGCCCCAGCATTTT.

The chain joins TRBV29-1 to TRBJ2-1, with 14 positions matching TRBD2. The CDR3 has 20 residues. After removal of 0 bases from V and 4 bases from J, the junction contained 14 bases not matched to a gene. CDR1 SQVTM and CDR2 ANQGSEA come from the germline V gene. The CDR3 nucleotides are TGCAGCGTTGAAGATGGAGGGACTAGCGGGAGTAAGGTTCTGTACAATGAGCAGTTCTTC. Translating it yields CSVEDGGTSGSKVLYNEQFF.

V is TRBV10-1 and J is TRBJ2-4; TRBD2 matches 7 bases. Per the germline V gene, CDR1 is WNHNN and CDR2 is SYGVQD (reference sequence). The trim removed 3 bases at V and 3 bases at J, leaving 2 bases unmatched. This CDR3 contains 14 residues. The CDR3 nucleotides are TGCGCCAGCAGTGATGGGGGGGACAAAAACATTCAGTACTTC. Translating it yields CASSDGGDKNIQYF.

This clone was observed a single time. The rearrangement links TRBV18 to TRBJ1-5, with D maybe TRBD1 (5 bases). The length of the CDR3 is 14 residues. CDR1 is KGHSH and CDR2 is LQKENI in the germline V gene. Trimming took 0 bases from V and 7 from J, leaving 10 bases between them. The CDR3 coding sequence is TGTGCCAGCTCACCACCGGATGGGGCGCAGCCCCAGCATTTT. Amino acids: CASSPPDGAQPQHF.

The chain is built from TRBV5-4 and TRBJ2-3, with unresolved D. The V and J ends lost 0 bases and 2 bases respectively, with 10 bases between them. The germline V gene encodes CDR1 SGHNT and CDR2 YYREEE (reference sequence). CDR3 length: 15 residues. CDR3 coding DNA: TGTGCCAGCAGCTTGGATGGCGGAAACACAGATACGCAGTATTTT. As protein: CASSLDGGNTDTQYF.

The rearrangement links TRBV27 to TRBJ2-6; D may be TRBD1 (6 bases). This CDR3 has 16 residues. Trimming shortened V by 2 bases and J by 2 bases, and 10 bases separated the two germline ends. Germline V gene lookup returns CDR1 MNHEY and CDR2 SMNVEV (reference sequence). CDR3 in DNA: TGTGCCAGCAGTTTAGTGGGGGCCACTGGGGCCAACGTCCTGACTTTC. Translation: CASSLVGATGANVLTF.

CDR3 DNA sequence: TGCAGCGTTGGCCCCCGGTCGGACAGTTACGAGCAGTACTTC. This encodes CSVGPRSDSYEQYF. The genes are TRBV29-1 and TRBJ2-7, with a tentative D call TRBD1 (6 bases). Deletions cut 4 bases from V and 4 bases from J, with 17 bases between. CDR1 SQVTM and CDR2 ANQGSEA come from the germline V gene. There are 14 residues in the CDR3.

This clone was recorded once. The chain links TRBV7-8 to TRBJ2-7, with 13 bases matching TRBD2. Trimming took 4 bases from V and 0 from J; bases not matched to a gene: 12. This CDR3 region has 19 residues. Looked up from germline, CDR1 is SGHVS and CDR2 is FQNEAQ. The CDR3: CASSSLSGTSGDSSYEQYF. The CDR3 DNA reads TGTGCCAGCAGCTCATTATCCGGGACTAGCGGGGATAGCTCCTACGAGCAGTACTTC.

This clone was seen more than once but under ten times. The DNA for the CDR3 is TGCAGCGTCAACAGACGGGGCGCAAATGAAGCTTTCTTT. Its protein is CSVNRRGANEAFF. The genes are TRBV29-1 and TRBJ1-1; weak D call: TRBD1 (5 bases). The ends were cut back, 6 bases at V and 7 bases at J, with 18 bases in the middle. In germline, CDR1 is SQVTM, CDR2 ANQGSEA. The CDR3 sequence is 13 residues long.

This clone appeared once. The rearrangement joins TRBV28 to TRBJ2-6; 8 bases match TRBD1. CDR3 length equals 16 residues. CDR1 is MDHEN and CDR2 is SYDVKM in the germline V gene. V lost 6 bases, J lost 0 bases, and 4 bases stayed unmatched. The CDR3 bases are TGTGCCAGCAGGCAGGGGGCTTACTCTGGGGCCAACGTCCTGACTTTC. This sequence encodes CASRQGAYSGANVLTF.

The chain recombines TRBV15 with TRBJ1-1; TRBD1 aligns across 7 bases. This CDR3 region has 15 residues. The germline V gene encodes CDR1 LNHNV and CDR2 YYDKDF (reference sequence). Trimming took 2 bases from V and 0 from J; bases not matched to a gene: 3. The CDR3 sequence: CATSRPTGVNTEAFF. As DNA, the CDR3 is TGTGCCACCAGCAGACCTACAGGGGTGAACACTGAAGCTTTCTTT.

The V gene is TRBV30, the J gene TRBJ1-5; D is possibly TRBD1 (6 bases). The V gene lost 3 bases and the J gene lost 7 bases, with 13 bases spanning the gap. The CDR3 sequence is 13 residues long. CDR1 GTSNPN and CDR2 SVGIG come from the germline V gene (reference sequence). CDR3 in amino acids: CAWSLRTDQPQHF. The CDR3 bases are TGTGCCTGGAGCCTACGGACAGACCAGCCCCAGCATTTT.

The chain has TRBV29-1 and TRBJ2-7, with D possibly called TRBD1 or TRBD2 (7 bases each). Germline CDR1 SQVTM, CDR2 ANQGSEA. V was shortened by 4 bases and J by 3 bases, with 10 bases between the two germline ends. The CDR3 is made up of 12 amino acids. The CDR3 DNA is TGCAGCGTTGCCAGGGGGGGCTACGAGCAGTACTTC. It yields the protein CSVARGGYEQYF.

A few counts support this clone. The chain carries TRBV19 and TRBJ2-1, with a possible D match to TRBD2 (6 bases). Germline loops: CDR1 LNHDA, CDR2 SQIVND (reference sequence). This CDR3 comprises 11 residues. The germline V and J ends were trimmed by 6 bases and 7 bases, with 7 bases remaining between them. DNA for the CDR3: TGTGCCAGTAGCCTAGCGAATGAGCAGTTCTTC. Residues: CASSLANEQFF.

V and J are TRBV5-4 and TRBJ1-1; D gene unclear. The CDR3 is made up of 13 amino acids. The V and J ends lost 5 bases and 3 bases respectively, with 11 bases between them. Germline V gene sequence: CDR1 SGHNT, CDR2 YYREEE (reference sequence). For the CDR3, the DNA is TGTGCCAGCAGTCCAGGTTGGGACACTGAAGCTTTCTTT. This translates into CASSPGWDTEAFF.

The chain combines TRBV4-2 with TRBJ2-5; TRBD2 matches 12 bases. The V gene end was trimmed by 0 bases and the J gene end by 5 bases; junction bases not matched to a gene: 7. The CDR3 loop spans 17 amino acids. CDR1 is LGHNA and CDR2 is YNFKEQ in the germline V gene. CDR3 sequence reads: CASSQEASGGGRETQYF. Written as DNA, the CDR3 is TGTGCCAGCAGCCAAGAAGCTAGCGGGGGGGGTCGGGAGACCCAGTACTTC.

A note on this clone: This CDR3 is also generated by other DNA sequences in the sample. Written as DNA, the CDR3 is TGTGCCAGCAGTTCCCCTTACGAGCAGTACTTC. Translating it yields CASSSPYEQYF. The chain has TRBV28 and TRBJ2-7; D not certain. The germline gives CDR1 MDHEN, CDR2 SYDVKM. The CDR3 is 11 amino acids. V lost 4 bases, J lost 4 bases, and 5 bases lay in between.

This sequence joins TRBV5-4 and TRBJ2-7; D gene uncertain. Germline lookup yields CDR1 SGHNT and CDR2 YYREEE (reference sequence). Deletions cut 0 bases from V and 3 bases from J, with 7 bases between. This CDR3 is 13 amino acids long. This chain's CDR3 is CASSLGEDYEQYF. CDR3 nucleotide sequence: TGTGCCAGCAGCTTGGGCGAAGACTACGAGCAGTACTTC.

CDR3 coding DNA: TGCGCCAGCAGCTTGAGGGCAGGGGACCTTATGAACACTGAAGCTTTCTTT. Its protein is CASSLRAGDLMNTEAFF. The gene calls are TRBV5-1 and TRBJ1-1; possibly TRBD1 for D (6 bases). This CDR3 is 17 amino acids long. CDR1 is SGHRS, CDR2 YFSETQ, per germline. Deletions cut 1 base from V and 0 bases from J, with 16 bases between. The complete variable domain, with remaining parts taken from reference TRBV5-1 and TRBJ1-1, reads KAGVTQTPRYLIKTRGQQVTLSCSPISGHRSVSWYQQTPGQGLQFLFEYFSETQRNKGNFPGRFSGRQFSNSRSEMNVSTLELGDSALYLCASSLRAGDLMNTEAFFGQGTRLTVV.

This sequence joins TRBV27 and TRBJ2-7; possibly TRBD2 for D (6 bases). The V end lost 3 bases, the J end lost 0 bases, and 9 bases lay between the germline ends. The CDR3 loop spans 14 amino acids. Germline V gene data show CDR1 as MNHEY and CDR2 as SMNVEV (reference sequence). CDR3 nucleotide sequence: TGTGCCAGCAGTTTTACCGGGAGCTCCTACGAGCAGTACTTC. Protein sequence: CASSFTGSSYEQYF.

The chain employs TRBV5-1 and TRBJ1-2; D call uncertain. Trimming stripped 0 bases from V and 0 bases from J, with 6 bases between. There are 14 residues in the CDR3. CDR1 and CDR2 (germline): SGHRS, YFSETQ. CDR3 nucleotides: TGCGCCAGCAGCTTGGGCAGTACTAACTATGGCTACACCTTC. This encodes CASSLGSTNYGYTF. The variable domain in full, completed from reference TRBV5-1 and TRBJ1-2, reads KAGVTQTPRYLIKTRGQQVTLSCSPISGHRSVSWYQQTPGQGLQFLFEYFSETQRNKGNFPGRFSGRQFSNSRSEMNVSTLELGDSALYLCASSLGSTNYGYTFGSGTRLTVV.

This chain joins TRBV29-1 and TRBJ2-7, with 7 bases that match TRBD1. The CDR3 sequence is 14 residues long. Germline-derived CDR1 and CDR2 are SQVTM and ANQGSEA. Germline trimming cut 6 bases from V and 0 bases from J; bases unmatched to any gene: 8. The CDR3: CSVKTGKSSYEQYF. The CDR3, as DNA: TGCAGCGTAAAGACAGGGAAGTCCTCCTACGAGCAGTACTTC.

This rearrangement joins TRBV2 to TRBJ2-7; 14 bases agree with TRBD2. The junction had 9 bases not matched to a gene; V was cut back by 4 bases and J by 7 bases. This CDR3 spans 16 amino acids. Germline V gene sequence: CDR1 SNHLY, CDR2 FYNNEI. The CDR3 DNA follows: TGTGCCAGCAGTGTAGGACTAGCGGGAGGTTTTTGGGAGCAGTACTTC. As protein: CASSVGLAGGFWEQYF.

V and J are TRBV29-1 and TRBJ2-7; D is unresolved. V was pared by 2 bases and J by 4 bases, with 9 bases between. The CDR3 is made up of 12 amino acids. From germline, CDR1 is SQVTM and CDR2 ANQGSEA. CDR3 bases: TGCAGCGTTGAAAGTACCGGTTACGAGCAGTACTTC. This gives the protein CSVESTGYEQYF.

The sample holds many counts of this clone. The sample holds other DNA sequences that translate to the same CDR3. The J gene is TRBJ1-2, the V gene TRBV27; D uncertain. Germline lookup yields CDR1 MNHEY and CDR2 SMNVEV (reference sequence). This CDR3 comprises 13 residues. V was trimmed by 5 bases and J by 5 bases, leaving 12 bases between them. In DNA form, the CDR3 reads TGTGCCAGCAGTCGTGACGGCCGGTATGGCTACACCTTC. Protein: CASSRDGRYGYTF.

A single count supports this clone. The chain couples TRBV5-1 to TRBJ2-1; TRBD2 agrees at 7 bases. This CDR3 spans 18 amino acids. Per the germline V gene, CDR1 is SGHRS and CDR2 is YFSETQ. J gave up 2 bases and V 4 bases, and 15 bases lay outside the gene matches. CDR3 DNA: TGCGCCAGCAGCGTGCTAGGGACTAACTATCCCACCTACAATGAGCAGTTCTTC. Encoded protein: CASSVLGTNYPTYNEQFF.

This clone was counted between two and nine times. This chain connects TRBV29-1 to TRBJ1-1; the D is unclear. The CDR3 length is 12 residues. CDR1 is SQVTM and CDR2 is ANQGSEA in the germline V gene. V was shortened by 0 bases and J by 2 bases, with 4 bases between the two germline ends. DNA for the CDR3: TGCAGCGTTGAAGAGCCCAACACTGAAGCTTTCTTT. It is translated as CSVEEPNTEAFF.

This chain connects TRBV27 to TRBJ1-2; a weak D match, TRBD1 (5 bases). Per the germline V gene, CDR1 is MNHEY and CDR2 is SMNVEV (reference sequence). Trimming stripped 6 bases from V and 6 bases from J, with 14 bases between. This CDR3 has 13 amino acids. The CDR3, as DNA: TGTGCCAGCAGCGAGGGGACGATTAATGGCTACACCTTC. It translates to CASSEGTINGYTF.

The gene calls are TRBV5-1 and TRBJ2-7; possibly TRBD2 for D (6 bases). Germline V gives CDR1 SGHRS, CDR2 YFSETQ. The CDR3 extends over 14 amino acids. The V end was cut by 0 bases, the J end by 1 base, with 8 bases between. This CDR3 is CASSLGGNSYEQYF. CDR3 nucleotide sequence: TGCGCCAGCAGCTTGGGCGGGAATTCCTACGAGCAGTACTTC.

In nucleotides, the CDR3 is TGCGCCAGCAGTGAGACCGGGACAGTCTATGGCTACACCTTC. Translation: CASSETGTVYGYTF. The chain links TRBV5-1 to TRBJ1-2; 7 bases agree with TRBD1. With 5 bases clipped from V and 4 bases from J, the junction kept 8 bases outside the gene matches. The germline V gene has CDR1 SGHRS and CDR2 YFSETQ. CDR3 size: 14 residues.